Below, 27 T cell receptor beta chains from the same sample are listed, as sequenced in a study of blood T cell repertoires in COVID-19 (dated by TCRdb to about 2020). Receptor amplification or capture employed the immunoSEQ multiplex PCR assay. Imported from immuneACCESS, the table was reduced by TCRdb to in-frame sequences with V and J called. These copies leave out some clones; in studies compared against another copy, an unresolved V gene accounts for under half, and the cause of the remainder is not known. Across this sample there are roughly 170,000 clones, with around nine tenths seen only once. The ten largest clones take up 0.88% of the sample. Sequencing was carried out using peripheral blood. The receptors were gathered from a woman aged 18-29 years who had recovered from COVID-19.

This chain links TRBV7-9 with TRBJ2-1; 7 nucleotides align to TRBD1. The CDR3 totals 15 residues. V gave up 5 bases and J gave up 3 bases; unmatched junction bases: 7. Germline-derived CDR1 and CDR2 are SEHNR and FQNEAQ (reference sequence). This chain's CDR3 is CASSLRDRDYNEQFF. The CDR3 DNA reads TGTGCCAGCAGCCTCCGGGACAGAGACTACAATGAGCAGTTCTTC.

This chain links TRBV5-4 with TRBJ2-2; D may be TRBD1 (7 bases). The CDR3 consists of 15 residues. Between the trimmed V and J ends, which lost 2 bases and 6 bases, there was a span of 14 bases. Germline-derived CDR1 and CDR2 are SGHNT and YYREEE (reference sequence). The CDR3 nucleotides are TGTGCCAGCAGCTTAAGAGGAGGGGGCCCCGGGGAGCTGTTTTTT. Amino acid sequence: CASSLRGGGPGELFF.

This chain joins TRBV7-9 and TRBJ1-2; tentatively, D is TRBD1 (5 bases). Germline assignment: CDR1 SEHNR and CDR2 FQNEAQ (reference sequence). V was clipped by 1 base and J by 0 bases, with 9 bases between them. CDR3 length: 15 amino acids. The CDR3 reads CASSLDGTPNYGYTF. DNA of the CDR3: TGTGCCAGCAGCTTAGACGGGACTCCTAACTATGGCTACACCTTC.

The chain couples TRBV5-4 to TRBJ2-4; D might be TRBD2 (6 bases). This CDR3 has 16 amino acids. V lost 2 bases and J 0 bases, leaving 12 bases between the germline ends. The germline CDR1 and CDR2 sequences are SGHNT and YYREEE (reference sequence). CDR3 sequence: CASSFGDSLAKNIQYF. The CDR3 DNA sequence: TGTGCCAGCAGCTTTGGGGACTCCCTAGCCAAAAACATTCAGTACTTC.

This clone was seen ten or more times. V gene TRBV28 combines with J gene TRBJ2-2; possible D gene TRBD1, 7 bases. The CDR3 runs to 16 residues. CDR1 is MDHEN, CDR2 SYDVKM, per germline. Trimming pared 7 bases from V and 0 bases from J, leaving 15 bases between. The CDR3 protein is CASNLAGQTNTGELFF. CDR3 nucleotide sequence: TGTGCCAGCAATCTGGCGGGACAGACGAACACCGGGGAGCTGTTTTTT. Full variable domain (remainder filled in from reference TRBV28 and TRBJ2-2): DVKVTQSSRYLVKRTGEKVFLECVQDMDHENMFWYRQDPGLGLRLIYFSYDVKMKEKGDIPEGYSVSREKKERFSLILESASTNQTSMYLCASNLAGQTNTGELFFGEGSRLTVL.

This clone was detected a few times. CDR3 loop: CASKMGLAESDTQYF. As DNA, the CDR3 is TGTGCCAGCAAGATGGGACTAGCCGAATCAGATACGCAGTATTTT. The genes are TRBV6-4 and TRBJ2-3; 9 bases align to TRBD2. Germline CDR1 MRHNA, CDR2 SNTAGT. Losses at the gene ends were 7 bases for V and 4 bases for J; bases not matched to a gene: 9. The CDR3 is 15 residues long.

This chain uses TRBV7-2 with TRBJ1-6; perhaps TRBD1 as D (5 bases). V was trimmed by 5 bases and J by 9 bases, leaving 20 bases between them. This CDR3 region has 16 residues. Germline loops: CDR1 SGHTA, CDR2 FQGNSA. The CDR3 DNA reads TGTGCCAGCAGCCCAGGTTTTTGGGGCAAGGGTTCACCCCTCCACTTT. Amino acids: CASSPGFWGKGSPLHF.

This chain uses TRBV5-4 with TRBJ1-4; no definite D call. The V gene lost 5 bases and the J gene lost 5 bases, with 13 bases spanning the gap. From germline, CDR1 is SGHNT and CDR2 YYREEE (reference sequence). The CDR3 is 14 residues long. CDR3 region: CASSPDGMNEKLFF. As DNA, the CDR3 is TGTGCCAGCAGTCCAGACGGGATGAATGAAAAACTGTTTTTT.

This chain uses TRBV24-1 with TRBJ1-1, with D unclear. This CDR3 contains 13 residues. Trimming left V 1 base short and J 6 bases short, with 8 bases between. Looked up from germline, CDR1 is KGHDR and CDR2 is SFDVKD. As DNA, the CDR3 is TGTGCCACCAGTGATTTTAGGGAGGCTGAAGCTTTCTTT. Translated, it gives CATSDFREAEAFF.

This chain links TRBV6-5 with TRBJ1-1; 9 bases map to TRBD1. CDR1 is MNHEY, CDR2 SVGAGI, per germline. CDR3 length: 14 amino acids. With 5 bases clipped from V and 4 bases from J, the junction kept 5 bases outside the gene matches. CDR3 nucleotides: TGTGCCAGCAGTCCACAGGGGGCTGGCACTGAAGCTTTCTTT. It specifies CASSPQGAGTEAFF.

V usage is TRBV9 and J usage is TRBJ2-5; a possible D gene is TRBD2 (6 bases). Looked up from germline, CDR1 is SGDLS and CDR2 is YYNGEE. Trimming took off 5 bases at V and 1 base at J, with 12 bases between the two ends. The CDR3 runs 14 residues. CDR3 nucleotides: TGTGCCAGCAGTGAGACCGGGAGCCAAGAGACCCAGTACTTC. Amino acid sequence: CASSETGSQETQYF.

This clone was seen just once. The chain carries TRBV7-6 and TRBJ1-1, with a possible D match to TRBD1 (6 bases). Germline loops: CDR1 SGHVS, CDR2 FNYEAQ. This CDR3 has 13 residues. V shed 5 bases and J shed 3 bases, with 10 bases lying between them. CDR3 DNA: TGTGCCAGCAGCCCCGGACAGCACACTGAAGCTTTCTTT. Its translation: CASSPGQHTEAFF.

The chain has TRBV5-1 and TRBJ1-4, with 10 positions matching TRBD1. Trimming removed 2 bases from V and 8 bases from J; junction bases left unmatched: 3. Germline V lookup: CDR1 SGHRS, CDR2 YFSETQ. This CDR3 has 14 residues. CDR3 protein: CASSLSGQGEKLFF. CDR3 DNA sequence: TGCGCCAGCAGCTTATCGGGACAGGGGGAAAAACTGTTTTTT.

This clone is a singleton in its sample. The CDR3 DNA follows: TGTGCCAGCAGCCACCCCTCGGGCGCGGGGTACACTGAAGCTTTCTTT. Translated, it gives CASSHPSGAGYTEAFF. The gene calls are TRBV7-8 and TRBJ1-1; D uncertain. V was cut by 5 bases and J by 3 bases, with 19 bases left in between. Per the germline V gene, CDR1 is SGHVS and CDR2 is FQNEAQ. The CDR3 loop spans 16 amino acids.

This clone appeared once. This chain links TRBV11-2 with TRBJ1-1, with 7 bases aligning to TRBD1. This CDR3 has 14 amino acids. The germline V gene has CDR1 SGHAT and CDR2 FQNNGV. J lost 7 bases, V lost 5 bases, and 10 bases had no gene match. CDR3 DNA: TGTGCCAGCAGCGCCCGGACAGGCGGATTTGAAGCTTTCTTT. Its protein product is CASSARTGGFEAFF.

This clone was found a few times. Written as DNA, the CDR3 is TGTGCCAGCAGCCTCGAGGCGGGGGCGGGCCGACAGTTCTTC. This sequence encodes CASSLEAGAGRQFF. V usage is TRBV9 and J usage is TRBJ2-1, with D possibly matching TRBD2 (7 bases). The CDR3 runs to 14 residues. Trimming shortened V by 4 bases and J by 13 bases, and 21 bases separated the two germline ends. Germline CDR1 reads SGDLS; CDR2 reads YYNGEE.

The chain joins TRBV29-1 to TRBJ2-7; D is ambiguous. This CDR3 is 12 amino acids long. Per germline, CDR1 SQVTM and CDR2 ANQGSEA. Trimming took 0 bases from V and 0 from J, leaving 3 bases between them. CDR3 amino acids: CSVEEASYEQYF. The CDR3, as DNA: TGCAGCGTTGAAGAGGCCTCCTACGAGCAGTACTTC.

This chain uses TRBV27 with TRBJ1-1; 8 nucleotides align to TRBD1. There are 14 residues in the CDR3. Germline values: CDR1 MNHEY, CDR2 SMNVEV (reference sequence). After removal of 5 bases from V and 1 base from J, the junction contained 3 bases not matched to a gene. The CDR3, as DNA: TGTGCCAGCAGTATCGGGACAGGGAACACTGAAGCTTTCTTT. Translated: CASSIGTGNTEAFF.

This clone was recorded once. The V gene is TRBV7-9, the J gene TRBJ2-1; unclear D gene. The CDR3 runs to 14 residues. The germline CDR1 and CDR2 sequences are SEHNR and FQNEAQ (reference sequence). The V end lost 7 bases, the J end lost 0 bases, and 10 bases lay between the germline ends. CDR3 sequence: CASTSGSSYNEQFF. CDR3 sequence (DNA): TGTGCCAGCACCTCGGGTAGCTCCTACAATGAGCAGTTCTTC.

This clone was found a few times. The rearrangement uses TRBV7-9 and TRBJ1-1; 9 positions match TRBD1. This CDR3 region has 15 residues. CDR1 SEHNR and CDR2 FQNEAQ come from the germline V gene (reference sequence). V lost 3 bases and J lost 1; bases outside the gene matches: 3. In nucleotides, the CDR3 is TGTGCCAGCAGCTTGGGGACAGGGTCGAACACTGAAGCTTTCTTT. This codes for CASSLGTGSNTEAFF.

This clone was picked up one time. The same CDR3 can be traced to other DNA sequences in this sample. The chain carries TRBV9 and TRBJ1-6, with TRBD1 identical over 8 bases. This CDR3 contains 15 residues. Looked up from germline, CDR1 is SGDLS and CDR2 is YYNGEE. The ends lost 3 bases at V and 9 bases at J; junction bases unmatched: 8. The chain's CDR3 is CASSAGQGLGSPLHF. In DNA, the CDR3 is TGTGCCAGCAGCGCTGGACAGGGTTTAGGTTCACCCCTCCACTTT.

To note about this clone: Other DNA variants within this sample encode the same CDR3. The CDR3 sequence: CASSDGGSTDTQYF. CDR3 nucleotides: TGTGCCAGCAGTGACGGCGGCAGCACAGATACGCAGTATTTT. This rearrangement joins TRBV6-4 to TRBJ2-3; no clear D gene. V shed 2 bases and J shed 0 bases, with 6 bases lying between them. This CDR3 region has 14 residues. Germline V gives CDR1 MRHNA, CDR2 SNTAGT.

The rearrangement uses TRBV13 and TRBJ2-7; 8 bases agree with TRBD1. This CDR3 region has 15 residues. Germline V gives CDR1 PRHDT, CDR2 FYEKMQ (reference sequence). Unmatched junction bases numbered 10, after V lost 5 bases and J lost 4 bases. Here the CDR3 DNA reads TGTGCCAGCAGCACCCGGACAGGGCCTGGGTACGAGCAGTACGTC. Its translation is CASSTRTGPGYEQYV.

The CDR3 spells CASRRTRTNQPQHF. CDR3 DNA sequence: TGTGCCAGTAGGAGGACAAGAACAAATCAGCCCCAGCATTTT. The V and J genes are TRBV19 and TRBJ1-5; perhaps TRBD1 as D (5 bases). The CDR3 has 14 residues. V lost 6 bases, J lost 4 bases, and 13 bases lay in between. The germline CDR1 and CDR2 sequences are LNHDA and SQIVND (reference sequence).

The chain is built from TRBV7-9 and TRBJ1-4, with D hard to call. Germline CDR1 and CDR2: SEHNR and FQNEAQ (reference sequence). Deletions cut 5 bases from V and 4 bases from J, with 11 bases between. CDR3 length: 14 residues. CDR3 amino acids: CASSPRTVNEKLFF. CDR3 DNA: TGTGCCAGCAGCCCCCGCACAGTTAATGAAAAACTGTTTTTT. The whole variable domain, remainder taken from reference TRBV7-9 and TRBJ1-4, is DTGVSQNPRHKITKRGQNVTFRCDPISEHNRLYWYRQTLGQGPEFLTYFQNEAQLEKSRLLSDRFSAERPKGSFSTLEIQRTEQGDSAMYLCASSPRTVNEKLFFGSGTQLSVL.

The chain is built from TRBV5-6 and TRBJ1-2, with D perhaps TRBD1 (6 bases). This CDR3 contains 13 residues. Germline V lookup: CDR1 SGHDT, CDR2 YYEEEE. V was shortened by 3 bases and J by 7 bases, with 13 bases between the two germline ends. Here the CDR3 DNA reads TGTGCCAGCAGCTCGACAGGACATGGTGGCTACACCTTC. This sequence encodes CASSSTGHGGYTF.

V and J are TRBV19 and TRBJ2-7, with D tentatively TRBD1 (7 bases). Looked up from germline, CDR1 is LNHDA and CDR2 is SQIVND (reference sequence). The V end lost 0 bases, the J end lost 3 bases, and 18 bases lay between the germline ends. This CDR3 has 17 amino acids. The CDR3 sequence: CASSIDAGQPLLYEQYF. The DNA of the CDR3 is TGTGCCAGTAGTATAGATGCGGGACAGCCCTTACTCTACGAGCAGTACTTC.